This T cell receptor beta chain appears in the sequencing data of a study of T-cell reconstitution after alpha-beta-depleted transplantation in children. TCRbeta library construction was performed incorporating unique molecular identifiers. TCRdb re-derived calls from the PCR reads in MiXCR, one entry per CDR3 protein. The profile shows a few hundred thousand distinct CDR3 sequences, around 27% of them singletons. The CDR3 extends over 16 amino acids. The V end was cut by 2 bases, the J end by 2 bases, with 14 bases between. Germline V lookup: CDR1 SGHRS, CDR2 YFSETQ. The V call is TRBV5-1, the J call TRBJ2-1; D unclear. Here the sequenced sample was PBMCs, taken before TCRalphabeta/CD19-depleted stem cell transplant. The source of this sequence is a boy under three years old with Wiskott-Aldrich syndrome, due to receive a stem cell transplant. The CDR3 is CASSFTVFQPYNEQFF. In DNA form, the CDR3 reads TGCGCCAGCAGCTTTACAGTGTTCCAACCCTACAATGAGCAGTTCTTC.